These 25 T cell receptor beta chains came from one sample sequenced in a study of early T cells in non-severe SARS-CoV-2 infection. In TCRdb, the 5' RACE reads were re-called with MiXCR into one record per CDR3 protein. The sample records roughly 100,000 distinct CDR3 sequences, roughly 14% being singletons. Material for sequencing was whole blood. The receptors come from an adult who was a healthcare worker with PCR-confirmed SARS-CoV-2 infection or an uninfected control (not recorded which).

This clonotype was picked up a small number of times. V and J are TRBV2 and TRBJ1-2, with no clear D. The V gene lost 5 bases and the J gene lost 3 bases, with 13 bases spanning the gap. Germline lookup yields CDR1 SNHLY and CDR2 FYNNEI. CDR3 length: 14 amino acids. The CDR3 reads CASSSEGKDYGYTF. CDR3 bases: TGTGCCAGCAGTTCGGAAGGGAAGGACTATGGCTACACCTTC.

CDR3 nucleotide sequence: TGCAGCGTTGCCGGCAGCTACACAGATACGCAGTATTTT. This translates into CSVAGSYTDTQYF. The J gene is TRBJ2-3, the V gene TRBV29-1; no firm D call. The CDR3 consists of 13 residues. Germline CDR1 is SQVTM and CDR2 is ANQGSEA. V lost 4 bases, J lost 2 bases, and 10 bases lay in between.

This clonotype was seen ten or more times. The CDR3 DNA is TGCGCCAGCAGCCAAGATTTGGCAGGCGCCGGGTCCTACGAGCAGTACTTC. Its translation: CASSQDLAGAGSYEQYF. This chain links TRBV4-3 with TRBJ2-7; D ambiguous. The V end lost 0 bases, the J end lost 1 base, and 16 bases lay between the germline ends. The V gene's germline CDR1 is LGHNA and CDR2 YSLEER. The CDR3 runs 17 residues.

This clonotype occurred many times. The V gene is TRBV6-6, the J gene TRBJ2-7; a possible D gene is TRBD2 (6 bases). The CDR3 sequence is 13 residues long. From germline, CDR1 is MNHNY and CDR2 SVGAGI (reference sequence). V gave up 10 bases and J gave up 2 bases, with 15 bases separating them. Here the CDR3 DNA reads TGTGCCACCTACCGGGACTTCCCCTACGAGCAGTACTTC. Its translation is CATYRDFPYEQYF.

This clonotype was observed at least ten times. The chain is built from TRBV5-5 and TRBJ2-7; TRBD1 matches 9 bases. After removal of 4 bases from V and 5 bases from J, the junction contained 16 bases not matched to a gene. Germline loops: CDR1 SGHKS, CDR2 YYEKEE (reference sequence). The CDR3 extends over 17 amino acids. The DNA for the CDR3 is TGTGCCAGCAGCCGGGACAGGGATTCCCAAGGCCATCACGAGCAGTACTTC. Translated, it gives CASSRDRDSQGHHEQYF.

The chain combines TRBV28 with TRBJ2-1, with 7 bases aligning to TRBD2. The CDR3 is 15 residues long. The V segment lost 1 base and the J segment 7 bases; nucleotides outside the gene matches: 7. The germline gives CDR1 MDHEN, CDR2 SYDVKM. The CDR3 DNA sequence: TGTGCCAGCAGTTTATATTCGAGTAGCGGGAATGAGCAGTTCTTC. Protein sequence: CASSLYSSSGNEQFF.

This clonotype was picked up many times. The rearrangement links TRBV28 to TRBJ2-4; D gene unclear. The CDR3 sequence is 9 residues long. Looked up from germline, CDR1 is MDHEN and CDR2 is SYDVKM. CDR3 residues: CESCRIQYF. The CDR3, as DNA: TGTGAAAGCTGCCGAATTCAGTACTTC.

The sample holds a few counts of this clonotype. The rearrangement joins TRBV12-3 or TRBV12-4 to TRBJ2-3; the D call may be TRBD1 or TRBD2 (6 bases each). The CDR3 consists of 14 residues. The V and J ends lost 6 bases and 2 bases respectively, with 12 bases between them. CDR3 DNA sequence: TGTGCCAGCAGCCGGGGGACACCCACAGATACGCAGTATTTT. Protein: CASSRGTPTDTQYF.

The chain recombines TRBV18 with TRBJ1-4; no clear D gene. The V end was cut by 3 bases, the J end by 6 bases, with 5 bases between. The germline V gene has CDR1 KGHSH and CDR2 LQKENI. The CDR3 consists of 12 residues. For the CDR3, the DNA is TGTGCCAGCTCACCTTCAGATGAAAAACTGTTTTTT. Its translation: CASSPSDEKLFF.

This clonotype was counted once. A read error may be the cause here, since a much bigger clone is one base away. This rearrangement joins TRBV7-2 to TRBJ1-1; 8 nucleotides align to TRBD1. The CDR3 contains 15 residues. CDR1 and CDR2 from the germline V gene are SGHTA and FQGNSA. The CDR3 nucleotides are TGTGCCAGCAGCTCGGAGGGACAGGTGAACACTGAAGCTTACTTT. Residues: CASSSEGQVNTEAYF.

This clonotype came up a few times. The J gene is TRBJ2-1, the V gene TRBV5-4; 7 bases are shared with TRBD2. Germline CDR1 SGHNT, CDR2 YYREEE (reference sequence). This CDR3 has 16 residues. V gave up 0 bases and J gave up 2 bases; unmatched junction bases: 5. In DNA, the CDR3 is TGTGCCAGCAGCTTGGCCCCTAGCGGTACCTACAATGAGCAGTTCTTC. Its translation: CASSLAPSGTYNEQFF.

Many counts were recorded for this clonotype. V is TRBV15 and J is TRBJ2-2; 11 nucleotides line up with TRBD2. Per the germline V gene, CDR1 is LNHNV and CDR2 is YYDKDF (reference sequence). Trimming cost V 9 bases and J 5 bases; bases outside gene matches: 14. The CDR3 spans 17 residues. This chain's CDR3 is CATRASSGRARTGELFF. The CDR3 coding sequence is TGTGCCACAAGAGCGAGTAGCGGGAGGGCCAGGACCGGGGAGCTGTTTTTT.

This chain connects TRBV12-3 or TRBV12-4 to TRBJ2-1; 9 bases fit TRBD1. CDR3 size: 15 residues. The J segment lost 0 bases and the V segment lost 5 bases, leaving 2 bases of the junction unmatched. DNA of the CDR3: TGTGCCAGCAGTATGGGACAGGGCTCCTACAATGAGCAGTTCTTC. Translated, it gives CASSMGQGSYNEQFF.

The rearrangement joins TRBV20-1 to TRBJ2-7; a possible D gene is TRBD2 (6 bases). The V gene lost 6 bases and the J gene lost 0 bases, with 18 bases spanning the gap. The CDR3 length is 15 residues. Germline assignment: CDR1 DFQATT and CDR2 SNEGSKA (reference sequence). The CDR3 region has the DNA TGCAGTGCCCCCTGGAAGGAGGGAAGCTCCTACGAGCAGTACTTC. Translated: CSAPWKEGSSYEQYF.

The rearrangement links TRBV4-1 to TRBJ1-4, with no clear D. The CDR3 loop spans 14 amino acids. Germline CDR1 and CDR2: MGHRA and YSYEKL. V was clipped by 3 bases and J by 10 bases, with 15 bases between them. The CDR3 DNA reads as TGCGCCAGCAGCCAGAATACCATCTCACCAAAACTGTTTTTT. Protein product: CASSQNTISPKLFF.

Only a few counts were recorded for this clonotype. This chain connects TRBV7-9 to TRBJ1-5; no firm D call. The CDR3 runs 14 residues. The V gene's germline CDR1 is SEHNR and CDR2 FQNEAQ (reference sequence). V was clipped by 0 bases and J by 4 bases, with 7 bases between them. CDR3: CASSLAGLNQPQHF. CDR3 in DNA: TGTGCCAGCAGCTTAGCAGGCCTGAATCAGCCCCAGCATTTT.

J is TRBJ1-1 and V is TRBV6-5, with D unclear. The CDR3 is made up of 14 amino acids. Germline CDR1 reads MNHEY; CDR2 reads SVGAGI. Trimming cost V 6 bases and J 7 bases, with 18 bases left between them. The CDR3 nucleotides are TGTGCCAGCAGCGAAATAGGACGGGCGGATGAAGCTTTCTTT. It yields the protein CASSEIGRADEAFF.

The chain carries TRBV15 and TRBJ2-7; no clear D gene. Trimming cost V 0 bases and J 1 base, with 7 bases left between them. Germline CDR1 and CDR2: LNHNV and YYDKDF (reference sequence). The CDR3 has 14 amino acids. CDR3 bases: TGTGCCACCAGCAGAGATGAGGTTTCCTACGAGCAGTACTTC. It encodes CATSRDEVSYEQYF.

This clonotype showed up just a few times. The rearrangement links TRBV11-2 to TRBJ2-3, with TRBD2 identical over 10 bases. This CDR3 has 15 residues. Germline-derived CDR1 and CDR2 are SGHAT and FQNNGV. V gave up 8 bases and J gave up 4 bases; unmatched junction bases: 9. The CDR3 region is CASRRGLAVPDTQYF. CDR3 DNA: TGTGCCAGCCGACGAGGACTAGCGGTGCCAGATACGCAGTATTTT. The complete variable domain, with remaining parts taken from reference TRBV11-2 and TRBJ2-3, reads EAGVAQSPRYKIIEKRQSVAFWCNPISGHATLYWYQQILGQGPKLLIQFQNNGVVDDSQLPKDRFSAERLKGVDSTLKIQPAKLEDSAVYLCASRRGLAVPDTQYFGPGTRLTVL.

This clonotype was seen at least ten times. In nucleotides, the CDR3 is TGTGCCAGCACCCCCGGAGCGGGGGGCTTTAACTATGGCTACACCTTC. Amino acids: CASTPGAGGFNYGYTF. The chain links TRBV5-6 to TRBJ1-2; weak D call: TRBD1 (6 bases). With 6 bases removed from V and 1 base from J, the gap between germline ends came to 19 bases. Germline V lookup: CDR1 SGHDT, CDR2 YYEEEE. The CDR3 loop spans 16 amino acids.

This clonotype was counted many times. The gene calls are TRBV11-3 and TRBJ2-1; 7 positions match TRBD2. Germline trimming cut 3 bases from V and 8 bases from J; bases unmatched to any gene: 10. This CDR3 has 15 amino acids. The germline V gene encodes CDR1 SGHNT and CDR2 YENEEA. CDR3 DNA: TGTGCCAGCAGCTTGGTGGGCGGGAGTGACGATGAGCAGTTCTTC. This codes for CASSLVGGSDDEQFF.

The J gene is TRBJ2-2, the V gene TRBV4-1, with TRBD2 as a possible D gene (7 bases). Germline-derived CDR1 and CDR2 are MGHRA and YSYEKL. V lost 5 bases and J 6 bases, leaving 22 bases between the germline ends. The CDR3 contains 17 residues. The CDR3 coding sequence is TGCGCCAGCAGCAAGGGAGGGGCTGGGACAAAGGCCGGGGAGCTGTTTTTT. Translated, it gives CASSKGGAGTKAGELFF.

In its sample, this clonotype was seen a few times. The chain carries TRBV5-6 and TRBJ1-2; 7 bases are a match to TRBD1. V was clipped by 4 bases and J by 4 bases; unmatched bases: 4. The CDR3 extends over 13 amino acids. Germline CDR1 reads SGHDT; CDR2 reads YYEEEE. CDR3 sequence reads: CASSPTGTYGYTF. The CDR3, as DNA: TGTGCCAGCAGCCCGACAGGGACCTATGGCTACACCTTC.

This chain links TRBV9 with TRBJ2-7; the D gene is possibly TRBD2 (6 bases). Germline CDR1 SGDLS, CDR2 YYNGEE. The CDR3 consists of 20 residues. V lost 0 bases and J 0 bases, leaving 25 bases between the germline ends. The CDR3 loop reads CASSVVRRGSRLGLSYEQYF. The CDR3 DNA sequence: TGTGCCAGCAGCGTAGTACGGAGGGGTTCCCGACTAGGCCTCTCCTACGAGCAGTACTTC.

The CDR3: CASSLGQGLSYEQYF. In DNA, the CDR3 is TGCGCCAGCAGCTTGGGGCAGGGCCTCTCCTACGAGCAGTACTTC. The chain is built from TRBV5-1 and TRBJ2-7; D is perhaps TRBD1 (5 bases). V lost 0 bases and J 0 bases, leaving 10 bases between the germline ends. CDR1 SGHRS and CDR2 YFSETQ come from the germline V gene. This CDR3 is built from 15 residues.